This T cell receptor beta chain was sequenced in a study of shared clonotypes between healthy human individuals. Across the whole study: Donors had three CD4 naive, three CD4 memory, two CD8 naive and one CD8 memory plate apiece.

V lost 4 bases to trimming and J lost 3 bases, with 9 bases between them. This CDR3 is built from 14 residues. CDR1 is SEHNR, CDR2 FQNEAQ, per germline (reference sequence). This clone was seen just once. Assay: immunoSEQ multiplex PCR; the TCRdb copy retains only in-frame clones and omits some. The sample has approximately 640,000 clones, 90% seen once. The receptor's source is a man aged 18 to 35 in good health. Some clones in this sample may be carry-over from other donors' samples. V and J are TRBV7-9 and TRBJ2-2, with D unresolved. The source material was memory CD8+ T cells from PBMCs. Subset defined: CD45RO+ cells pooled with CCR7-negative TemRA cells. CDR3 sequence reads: CASSSVGYTGELFF. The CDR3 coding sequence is TGTGCCAGCAGCTCAGTAGGGTACACCGGGGAGCTGTTTTTT. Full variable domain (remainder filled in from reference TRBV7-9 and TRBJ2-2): DTGVSQNPRHKITKRGQNVTFRCDPISEHNRLYWYRQTLGQGPEFLTYFQNEAQLEKSRLLSDRFSAERPKGSFSTLEIQRTEQGDSAMYLCASSSVGYTGELFFGEGSRLTVL.